This T cell receptor (beta chain) is from a study of cytomegalovirus exposure and HLA in healthy donors. Unmatched junction bases numbered 7, after V lost 0 bases and J lost 9 bases. This CDR3 has 14 residues. From germline, CDR1 is WNHNN and CDR2 SYGVQD (reference sequence). Primers included in the PCR were 60 Vbeta and 13 Jbeta primers. Here immunoSEQ multiplex PCR was the method, and the copy in TCRdb shows in-frame clones only, minus some. The sample holds 100,000 to 150,000 clones; around 81% are singletons and the top ten take 2% to 2.5%. The chain recombines TRBV10-1 with TRBJ1-2; 7 bases fit TRBD1. This TCR derives from a woman aged 40 to 49 in good health and CMV-seronegative. The sample consisted of PBMCs. CDR3 nucleotide sequence: TGCGCCAGCAGTGAGTCTTTACAGGGGAGACGCTACACCTTC. This encodes CASSESLQGRRYTF.